These 16 T cell receptor beta chains were sequenced from one sample in a study of OX40 agonist ivuxolimab in advanced cancers. Using immunoSEQ multiplex PCR, the repertoire was profiled, and TCRdb retains in-frame clones only, with some absent. This sample has more than 85,000 clones, with approximately 88% found just once. Sequencing was performed on CD4+ or CD8+ T cells sorted from blood, taken in a trial of the OX40 agonist ivuxolimab. The receptor source for this set is an adult with an advanced solid tumor such as melanoma, head and neck, liver or kidney cancer.

CDR3 residues: CASSLDRFDQPQHF. CDR3 coding DNA: TGTGCCAGCAGCCTCGACAGGTTTGATCAGCCCCAGCATTTT. This sequence joins TRBV5-5 and TRBJ1-5; TRBD1 is a possible D gene (6 bases). Trimming pared 4 bases from V and 5 bases from J, leaving 13 bases between. Per germline, CDR1 SGHKS and CDR2 YYEKEE (reference sequence). CDR3 length equals 14 residues.

The rearrangement joins TRBV7-3 to TRBJ2-7; D not certain. CDR3 length equals 14 residues. V lost 2 bases and J 2 bases, leaving 10 bases between the germline ends. Germline V gives CDR1 SGHTA, CDR2 FQGTGA. For the CDR3, the DNA is TGTGCCAGCAGCTTACTTCATGGGGCCTACGAGCAGTACTTC. It specifies CASSLLHGAYEQYF.

The genes are TRBV9 and TRBJ2-2; 7 bases agree with TRBD1. The V and J ends lost 0 bases and 3 bases, in that order; junction bases with no gene match: 5. The germline V gene has CDR1 SGDLS and CDR2 YYNGEE. This CDR3 has 16 amino acids. The CDR3, as DNA: TGTGCCAGCAGCGTAGCTGGGCAGGGGGACACCGGGGAGCTGTTTTTT. This encodes CASSVAGQGDTGELFF.

The chain joins TRBV7-2 to TRBJ2-3; 11 bases fit TRBD2. Germline values: CDR1 SGHTA, CDR2 FQGNSA. The length of the CDR3 is 16 residues. V lost 0 bases and J lost 4; bases outside the gene matches: 3. Here the CDR3 DNA reads TGTGCCAGCAGCTTAGCTAGCGGGGGGGCTTCAGATACGCAGTATTTT. Protein sequence: CASSLASGGASDTQYF.

The chain couples TRBV10-3 to TRBJ1-5; TRBD1 is a possible D gene (5 bases). The V end was cut by 6 bases, the J end by 4 bases, with 16 bases between. CDR1 is ENHRY, CDR2 SYGVKD, per germline. This CDR3 is built from 15 residues. CDR3 in amino acids: CAISNGGTRNQPQHF. CDR3 sequence (DNA): TGTGCCATCAGCAACGGGGGTACAAGAAATCAGCCCCAGCATTTT.

The gene calls are TRBV6-5 and TRBJ1-1; 9 bases are a match to TRBD1. CDR1 MNHEY and CDR2 SVGAGI come from the germline V gene. The trim removed 5 bases at V and 8 bases at J, leaving 9 bases unmatched. The CDR3 consists of 14 residues. The CDR3 reads CASSRDRAGMEAFF. Written as DNA, the CDR3 is TGTGCCAGCAGTCGGGACAGGGCGGGAATGGAAGCTTTCTTT.

This clone was picked up a small number of times. The DNA of the CDR3 is TGTGCCAGCAGCTTAGGAGGAGGCGGCTACACCTTC. Protein: CASSLGGGGYTF. The chain combines TRBV7-9 with TRBJ1-2, with D unresolved. Germline values: CDR1 SEHNR, CDR2 FQNEAQ (reference sequence). Trimming took 1 base from V and 8 from J, leaving 8 bases between them. This CDR3 is 12 amino acids long.

This clone was observed once. The chain employs TRBV11-2 and TRBJ1-1, with TRBD1 identical over 10 bases. The CDR3 is 19 amino acids. With V trimmed by 1 base and J by 4 bases, 15 bases remained unmatched. The V gene's germline CDR1 is SGHAT and CDR2 FQNNGV. This CDR3 reads CASSLGGGTGAFLGTEAFF. The CDR3 coding sequence is TGTGCCAGCAGCTTAGGAGGAGGGACAGGGGCCTTTTTGGGCACTGAAGCTTTCTTT.

The chain uses TRBV19 and TRBJ1-1; D is unclear. The length of the CDR3 is 13 residues. V lost 7 bases and J lost 1, with 10 bases in between. Germline CDR1 and CDR2: LNHDA and SQIVND (reference sequence). CDR3 residues: CASKGRRNTEAFF. The DNA of the CDR3 is TGTGCCAGTAAGGGCAGGAGGAACACTGAAGCTTTCTTT.

The CDR3 is CASSPPGANSNQPQHF. CDR3 nucleotide sequence: TGTGCCAGCAGTCCCCCAGGGGCGAATAGCAATCAGCCCCAGCATTTT. The V gene is TRBV27, the J gene TRBJ1-5; tentative D call: TRBD1 (6 bases). The germline V and J ends were trimmed by 5 bases and 0 bases, with 14 bases remaining between them. This CDR3 comprises 16 residues. In germline, CDR1 is MNHEY, CDR2 SMNVEV (reference sequence).

The chain employs TRBV11-2 and TRBJ1-1; 8 nucleotides match TRBD1. With V trimmed by 3 bases and J by 3 bases, 3 bases remained unmatched. This CDR3 spans 14 amino acids. The germline gives CDR1 SGHAT, CDR2 FQNNGV. CDR3 protein: CASSFWTGYTEAFF. The CDR3 DNA reads TGTGCCAGCAGCTTTTGGACAGGGTACACTGAAGCTTTCTTT.

The chain employs TRBV18 and TRBJ1-2; D is possibly TRBD1 (6 bases). CDR3 length equals 15 residues. From germline, CDR1 is KGHSH and CDR2 LQKENI. V lost 2 bases, J lost 6 bases, and 16 bases lay in between. The chain's CDR3 is CASSPMEQGRDGYTF. For the CDR3, the DNA is TGTGCCAGCTCACCAATGGAACAGGGCCGCGATGGCTACACCTTC.

The J gene is TRBJ2-3, the V gene TRBV2; D unclear. This CDR3 comprises 11 residues. CDR1 is SNHLY, CDR2 FYNNEI, per germline. Trimming shortened V by 7 bases and J by 2 bases, and 4 bases separated the two germline ends. CDR3 nucleotides: TGTGCCAGCACCTACACAGATACGCAGTATTTT. Amino acids: CASTYTDTQYF.

The chain joins TRBV18 to TRBJ1-1; TRBD1 agrees at 7 bases. CDR3 length: 15 amino acids. Germline values: CDR1 KGHSH, CDR2 LQKENI. Unmatched junction bases numbered 4, after V lost 3 bases and J lost 0 bases. The CDR3 DNA sequence: TGTGCCAGCTCACCCCAGGGGGGTATGAACACTGAAGCTTTCTTT. It yields the protein CASSPQGGMNTEAFF. Variable domain in full (rest from reference TRBV18 and TRBJ1-1): NAGVMQNPRHLVRRRGQEARLRCSPMKGHSHVYWYRQLPEEGLKFMVYLQKENIIDESGMPKERFSAEFPKEGPSILRIQQVVRGDSAAYFCASSPQGGMNTEAFFGQGTRLTVV.

This chain joins TRBV5-6 and TRBJ2-7; TRBD1 agrees at 9 bases. The V and J ends lost 2 bases and 0 bases, in that order; junction bases with no gene match: 6. The CDR3 contains 16 residues. Germline loops: CDR1 SGHDT, CDR2 YYEEEE. This CDR3 is CASSFYRDRASYEQYF. The CDR3 nucleotides are TGTGCCAGCAGCTTCTACCGGGACAGGGCCTCCTACGAGCAGTACTTC.

This chain joins TRBV18 and TRBJ1-2; a weak D match, TRBD1 (6 bases). The CDR3 covers 14 residues. Trimming took 10 bases from V and 3 from J, leaving 18 bases between them. Per germline, CDR1 KGHSH and CDR2 LQKENI. CDR3 in DNA: TGTGCCACATCGGCGGGCCCAGGGGACTATGGCTACACCTTC. It translates to CATSAGPGDYGYTF.